This entry lists 17 T cell receptor beta chains sequenced from one sample in a study of shared clonotypes between healthy human individuals. Repertoires were generated with immunoSEQ multiplex PCR, while TCRdb's copy carries only in-frame clones and drops some. The sample lists about 2 million clones; around 95% were seen once. The sample taken for sequencing was naive CD4+ T cells sorted from blood. Subset specified: CD45RA+ positively selected. The receptors come from a man aged 18-30 years in good health.

This chain uses TRBV30 with TRBJ1-2; tentative D call: TRBD1 (6 bases). The germline gives CDR1 GTSNPN, CDR2 SVGIG (reference sequence). This CDR3 has 15 residues. V was trimmed by 0 bases and J by 4 bases, leaving 15 bases between them. Written as DNA, the CDR3 is TGTGCCTGGAGTGTCGGGGGGCGAGGGAGCTATGGCTACACCTTC. Protein: CAWSVGGRGSYGYTF. Full variable domain (missing parts from reference TRBV30 and TRBJ1-2): SQTIHQWPATLVQPVGSPLSLECTVEGTSNPNLYWYRQAAGRGLQLLFYSVGIGQISSEVPQNLSASRPQDRQFILSSKKLLLSDSGFYLCAWSVGGRGSYGYTFGSGTRLTVV.

The count of this clone is one. The chain combines TRBV5-1 with TRBJ2-1; 7 nucleotides agree with TRBD1. The germline V gene has CDR1 SGHRS and CDR2 YFSETQ. The CDR3 runs 14 residues. V lost 3 bases, J lost 4 bases, and 4 bases stayed unmatched. For the CDR3, the DNA is TGCGCCAGCAGCTCCGAGGGGGCGTACAATGAGCAGTTCTTC. As protein: CASSSEGAYNEQFF.

This clone was detected once. This rearrangement joins TRBV19 to TRBJ1-5; D not resolved. The ends were cut back, 5 bases at V and 1 base at J, with 15 bases in the middle. The germline V gene has CDR1 LNHDA and CDR2 SQIVND (reference sequence). The CDR3 runs 16 residues. Here the CDR3 reads CASSFLGGESNQPQHF. Written as DNA, the CDR3 is TGTGCCAGTAGTTTTCTCGGCGGGGAAAGCAATCAGCCCCAGCATTTT.

This clone was seen a handful of times. The rearrangement links TRBV4-2 to TRBJ1-6; 8 bases are shared with TRBD1. J gave up 7 bases and V 4 bases, and 3 bases lay outside the gene matches. CDR1 is LGHNA and CDR2 is YNFKEQ in the germline V gene. This CDR3 contains 14 residues. CDR3 sequence: CASSRGQGNSPLHF. Written as DNA, the CDR3 is TGTGCCAGCAGCCGTGGACAGGGAAATTCACCCCTCCACTTT.

This chain uses TRBV28 with TRBJ1-5, with D possibly TRBD1 on 5 matching bases. Germline values: CDR1 MDHEN, CDR2 SYDVKM. V lost 2 bases to trimming and J lost 0 bases, with 8 bases between them. CDR3 length: 15 residues. The CDR3 nucleotides read TGTGCCAGCAGTTTACCGACAGCTAGCAATCAGCCCCAGCATTTT. Translation: CASSLPTASNQPQHF.

Comment on this clone: Other DNA variants within this sample encode the same CDR3. The V and J genes are TRBV7-2 and TRBJ2-7, with unresolved D. Per germline, CDR1 SGHTA and CDR2 FQGNSA. The CDR3 runs 13 residues. Between the trimmed V and J ends, which lost 5 bases and 0 bases, there was a span of 8 bases. The CDR3 region is CASSSKSSYEQYF. CDR3 nucleotide sequence: TGTGCCAGCAGCAGCAAGAGCTCCTACGAGCAGTACTTC.

DNA for the CDR3: TGTGCCAGCAGCTTGCCTACCGCCGGGAACACTGAAGCTTTCTTT. It encodes CASSLPTAGNTEAFF. J is TRBJ1-1 and V is TRBV5-6; D is uncertain. Germline values: CDR1 SGHDT, CDR2 YYEEEE. CDR3 length equals 15 residues. V lost 1 base and J 1 base, leaving 11 bases between the germline ends.

The CDR3 coding sequence is TGTGCCAGCAGCTTAACCACGGGGGTTAACACCGGGGAGCTGTTTTTT. This encodes CASSLTTGVNTGELFF. J is TRBJ2-2 and V is TRBV7-9, with TRBD2 as a possible D gene (6 bases). CDR1 is SEHNR and CDR2 is FQNEAQ in the germline V gene (reference sequence). The CDR3 is made up of 16 amino acids. V lost 2 bases and J 2 bases, leaving 12 bases between the germline ends.

The J gene is TRBJ2-1, the V gene TRBV6-5; no clear D gene. V gave up 8 bases and J gave up 7 bases, with 9 bases separating them. The CDR3 runs 11 residues. The V gene's germline CDR1 is MNHEY and CDR2 SVGAGI. In DNA form, the CDR3 reads TGTGCCAGCTTAGGGAAAAATGAGCAGTTCTTC. This encodes CASLGKNEQFF.

The chain combines TRBV20-1 with TRBJ2-1; D ambiguous. Between the trimmed V and J ends, which lost 5 bases and 8 bases, there was a span of 10 bases. The CDR3 loop spans 11 amino acids. Looked up from germline, CDR1 is DFQATT and CDR2 is SNEGSKA (reference sequence). DNA of the CDR3: TGCAGTGCTCCTACTACCCATGAGCAGTTCTTC. It yields the protein CSAPTTHEQFF.

The rearrangement links TRBV5-4 to TRBJ2-7, with TRBD1 matching 11 bases. CDR1 is SGHNT, CDR2 YYREEE, per germline (reference sequence). This CDR3 has 15 amino acids. The junction had 10 bases not matched to a gene; V was cut back by 5 bases and J by 6 bases. The CDR3 bases are TGTGCCAGCAGTCAATTGGACAGGGGGCGGCTCGAGCAGTACTTC. Residues: CASSQLDRGRLEQYF.

The chain carries TRBV6-1 and TRBJ1-2, with D unresolved. V lost 1 base to trimming and J lost 6 bases, with 15 bases between them. The V gene's germline CDR1 is MNHNS and CDR2 SASEGT. The length of the CDR3 is 15 residues. In DNA, the CDR3 is TGTGCCAGCAGTGAAGTACGGATTCTATACAATGGCTACACCTTC. It is translated as CASSEVRILYNGYTF.

The rearrangement links TRBV10-3 to TRBJ2-7; the D gene is possibly TRBD2 (6 bases). Germline V CDR1 and CDR2: ENHRY, SYGVKD. Trimming shortened V by 3 bases and J by 5 bases, and 11 bases separated the two germline ends. CDR3 length: 13 residues. CDR3 nucleotides: TGTGCCATCAGTGAAAGTGGGGGGAACGAGCAGTACTTC. It is translated as CAISESGGNEQYF.

This clone was seen a single time. V and J are TRBV2 and TRBJ2-5; 7 positions match TRBD2. Germline CDR1 and CDR2: SNHLY and FYNNEI. The V gene end was trimmed by 1 base and the J gene end by 4 bases; junction bases not matched to a gene: 9. The CDR3 has 16 residues. CDR3 in amino acids: CASSEGASGGVETQYF. CDR3 DNA: TGTGCCAGCAGTGAAGGGGCTAGCGGAGGGGTAGAGACCCAGTACTTC.

The CDR3, as DNA: TGTGCCAGCAGCTCCGGTGGACTAGCGAGCTACACAGATACGCAGTATTTT. Amino acids: CASSSGGLASYTDTQYF. The rearrangement uses TRBV13 and TRBJ2-3; TRBD2 matches at 9 bases. There are 17 residues in the CDR3. V lost 4 bases and J lost 2; bases outside the gene matches: 10. Germline V gene data show CDR1 as PRHDT and CDR2 as FYEKMQ (reference sequence).

The J gene is TRBJ1-2, the V gene TRBV7-8; possibly TRBD1 for D (5 bases). With 5 bases removed from V and 6 bases from J, the gap between germline ends came to 16 bases. CDR3 length: 14 residues. Germline-derived CDR1 and CDR2 are SGHVS and FQNEAQ. The CDR3 nucleotides are TGTGCCAGCAGCACCTGGGGGGAAACGGATGGCTACACCTTC. Its protein product is CASSTWGETDGYTF.

The chain employs TRBV7-2 and TRBJ2-1; 9 positions match TRBD2. CDR1 is SGHTA, CDR2 FQGNSA, per germline. The J segment lost 4 bases and the V segment lost 5 bases, leaving 6 bases of the junction unmatched. The CDR3 loop spans 15 amino acids. CDR3 nucleotides: TGTGCCAGCAGCAAACCTAGCGGGGCGTACAATGAGCAGTTCTTC. Protein sequence: CASSKPSGAYNEQFF.